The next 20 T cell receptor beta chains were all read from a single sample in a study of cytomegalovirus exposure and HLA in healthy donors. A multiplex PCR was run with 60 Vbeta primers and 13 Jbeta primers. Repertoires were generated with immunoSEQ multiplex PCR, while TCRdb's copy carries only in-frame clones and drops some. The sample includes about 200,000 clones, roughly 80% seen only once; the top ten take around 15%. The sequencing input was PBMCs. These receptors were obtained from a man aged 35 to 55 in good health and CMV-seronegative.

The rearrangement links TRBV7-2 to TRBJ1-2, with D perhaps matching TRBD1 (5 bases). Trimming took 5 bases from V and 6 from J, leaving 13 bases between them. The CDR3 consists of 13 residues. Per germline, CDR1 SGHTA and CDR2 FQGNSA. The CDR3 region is CASSPSEGHGYTF. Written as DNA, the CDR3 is TGTGCCAGCAGCCCTAGCGAGGGGCATGGCTACACCTTC.

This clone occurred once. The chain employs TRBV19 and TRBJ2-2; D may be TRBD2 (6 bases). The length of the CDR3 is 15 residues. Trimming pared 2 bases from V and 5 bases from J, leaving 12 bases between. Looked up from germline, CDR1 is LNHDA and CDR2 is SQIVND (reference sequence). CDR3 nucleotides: TGTGCCAGTAGTATACGGCGGGACGGGACCGGGGAGCTGTTTTTT. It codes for CASSIRRDGTGELFF.

The CDR3 reads CASSHSTGGSYEQYF. The CDR3 bases are TGCGCCAGCAGCCATTCGACAGGGGGCTCCTACGAGCAGTACTTC. V gene TRBV4-3 combines with J gene TRBJ2-7, with 9 bases lining up with TRBD1. This CDR3 comprises 15 residues. The trim removed 3 bases at V and 0 bases at J, leaving 3 bases unmatched. Germline CDR1 LGHNA, CDR2 YSLEER.

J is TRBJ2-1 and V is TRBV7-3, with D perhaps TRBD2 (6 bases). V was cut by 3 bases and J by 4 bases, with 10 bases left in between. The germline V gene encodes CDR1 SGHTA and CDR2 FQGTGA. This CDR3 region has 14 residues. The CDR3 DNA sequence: TGTGCCAGCAGCTTCGCGGGATCTTACAATGAGCAGTTCTTC. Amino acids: CASSFAGSYNEQFF.

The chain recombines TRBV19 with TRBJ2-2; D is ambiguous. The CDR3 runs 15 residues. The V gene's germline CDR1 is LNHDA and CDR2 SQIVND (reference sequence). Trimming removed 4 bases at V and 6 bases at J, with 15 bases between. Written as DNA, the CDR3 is TGTGCCAGTAGTAAAAGGCCCCCTAGTTCCGGGGAGCTGTTTTTT. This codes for CASSKRPPSSGELFF.

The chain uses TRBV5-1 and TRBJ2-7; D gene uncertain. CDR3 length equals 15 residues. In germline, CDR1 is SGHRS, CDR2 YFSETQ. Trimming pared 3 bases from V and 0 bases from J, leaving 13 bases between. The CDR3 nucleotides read TGCGCCAGCAGCTCCGGTCCTTCAAGCTCCTACGAGCAGTACTTC. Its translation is CASSSGPSSSYEQYF.

The chain's CDR3 is CASSPGGGYEQYF. For the CDR3, the DNA is TGCGCCAGCAGCCCTGGGGGGGGGTACGAGCAGTACTTC. The chain combines TRBV5-1 with TRBJ2-7, with 7 nucleotides matching TRBD2. The CDR3 runs to 13 residues. Germline CDR1 SGHRS, CDR2 YFSETQ. J gave up 4 bases and V 4 bases, and 5 bases lay outside the gene matches.

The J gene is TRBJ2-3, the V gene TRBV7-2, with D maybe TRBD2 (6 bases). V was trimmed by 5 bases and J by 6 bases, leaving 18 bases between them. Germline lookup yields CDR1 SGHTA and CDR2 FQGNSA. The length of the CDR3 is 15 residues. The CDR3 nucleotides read TGTGCCAGCAGCCCCTGGGCGCGGGATTTGGATACGCAGTATTTT. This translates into CASSPWARDLDTQYF.

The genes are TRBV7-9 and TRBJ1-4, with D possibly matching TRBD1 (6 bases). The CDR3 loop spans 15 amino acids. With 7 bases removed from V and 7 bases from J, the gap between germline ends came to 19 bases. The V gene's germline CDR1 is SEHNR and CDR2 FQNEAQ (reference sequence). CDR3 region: CASTRAGEHGEKLFF. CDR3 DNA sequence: TGTGCCAGCACTAGGGCAGGGGAACACGGTGAAAAACTGTTTTTT.

The CDR3 spells CASSFPGQARNYGYTF. The CDR3 coding sequence is TGTGCCAGCAGCTTCCCGGGACAAGCCCGTAACTATGGCTACACCTTC. The chain recombines TRBV5-4 with TRBJ1-2; perhaps TRBD1 as D (6 bases). V lost 2 bases, J lost 1 base, and 15 bases lay in between. Germline assignment: CDR1 SGHNT and CDR2 YYREEE (reference sequence). The CDR3 sequence is 16 residues long.

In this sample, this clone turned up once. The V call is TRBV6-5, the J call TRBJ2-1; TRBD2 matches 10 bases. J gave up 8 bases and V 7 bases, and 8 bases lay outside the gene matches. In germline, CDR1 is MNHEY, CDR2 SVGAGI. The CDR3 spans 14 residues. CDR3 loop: CASKILAGIHEQFF. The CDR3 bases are TGTGCCAGCAAGATACTAGCGGGGATCCATGAGCAGTTCTTC.

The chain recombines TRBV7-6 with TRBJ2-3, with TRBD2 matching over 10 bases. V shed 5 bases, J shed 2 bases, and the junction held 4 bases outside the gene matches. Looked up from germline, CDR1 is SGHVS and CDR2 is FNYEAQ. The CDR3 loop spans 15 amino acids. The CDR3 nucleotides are TGTGCCAGCAGCCCCGGGACTAGCGACACAGATACGCAGTATTTT. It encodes CASSPGTSDTDTQYF.

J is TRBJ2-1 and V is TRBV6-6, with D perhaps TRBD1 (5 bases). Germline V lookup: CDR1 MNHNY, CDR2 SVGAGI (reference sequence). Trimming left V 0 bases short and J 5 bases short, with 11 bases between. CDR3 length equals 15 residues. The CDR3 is CASSYSQGNHNEQFF. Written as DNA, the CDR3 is TGTGCCAGCAGTTACTCTCAGGGTAATCACAATGAGCAGTTCTTC.

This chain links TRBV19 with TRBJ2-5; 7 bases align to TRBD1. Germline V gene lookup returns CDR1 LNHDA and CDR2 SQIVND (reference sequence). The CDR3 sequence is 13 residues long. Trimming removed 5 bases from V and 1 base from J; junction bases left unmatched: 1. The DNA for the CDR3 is TGTGCCAGTAGTCGGGACAGCCAAGAGACCCAGTACTTC. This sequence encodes CASSRDSQETQYF.

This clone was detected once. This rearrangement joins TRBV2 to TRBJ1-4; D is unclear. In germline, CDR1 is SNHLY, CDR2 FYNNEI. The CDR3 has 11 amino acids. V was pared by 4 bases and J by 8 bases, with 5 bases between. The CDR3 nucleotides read TGTGCCAGCAGTGGACACGAAAAACTGTTTTTT. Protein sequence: CASSGHEKLFF.

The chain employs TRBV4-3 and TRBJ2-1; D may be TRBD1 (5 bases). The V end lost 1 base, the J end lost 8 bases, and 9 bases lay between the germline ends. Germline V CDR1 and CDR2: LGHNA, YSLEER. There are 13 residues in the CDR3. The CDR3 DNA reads TGCGCCAGCAGCCAAGGGCCAGGGTATGAGCAGTTCTTC. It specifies CASSQGPGYEQFF.

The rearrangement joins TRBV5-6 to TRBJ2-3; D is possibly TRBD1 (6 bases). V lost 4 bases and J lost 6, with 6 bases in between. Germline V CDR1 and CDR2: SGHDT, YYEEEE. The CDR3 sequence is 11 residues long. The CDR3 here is CASSQGDTQYF. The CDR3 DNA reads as TGTGCCAGCAGCCAGGGGGATACGCAGTATTTT.

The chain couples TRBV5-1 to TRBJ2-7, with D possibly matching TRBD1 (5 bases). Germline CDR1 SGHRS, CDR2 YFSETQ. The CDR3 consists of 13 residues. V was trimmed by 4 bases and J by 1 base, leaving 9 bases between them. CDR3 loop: CASSVGASYEQYF. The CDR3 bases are TGCGCCAGCAGCGTAGGGGCATCCTACGAGCAGTACTTC. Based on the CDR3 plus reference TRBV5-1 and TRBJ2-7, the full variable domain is KAGVTQTPRYLIKTRGQQVTLSCSPISGHRSVSWYQQTPGQGLQFLFEYFSETQRNKGNFPGRFSGRQFSNSRSEMNVSTLELGDSALYLCASSVGASYEQYFGPGTRLTVT.

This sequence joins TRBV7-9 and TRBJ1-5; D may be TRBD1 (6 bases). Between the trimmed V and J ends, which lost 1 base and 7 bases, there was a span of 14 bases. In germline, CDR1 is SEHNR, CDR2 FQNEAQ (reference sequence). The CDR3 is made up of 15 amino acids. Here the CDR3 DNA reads TGTGCCAGCAGCTTAGGAACAGGGATCAGCCAGCCCCAGCATTTT. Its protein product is CASSLGTGISQPQHF.

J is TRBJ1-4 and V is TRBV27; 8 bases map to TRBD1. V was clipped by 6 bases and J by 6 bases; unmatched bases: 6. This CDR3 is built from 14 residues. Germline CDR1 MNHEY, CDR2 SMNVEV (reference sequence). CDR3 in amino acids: CASSRTGLYEKLFF. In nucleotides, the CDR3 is TGTGCCAGCAGCCGGACAGGGCTTTATGAAAAACTGTTTTTT.